The T cell receptor (beta chain) described here comes from a study of CD8 T cells in Susac syndrome. V was pared by 5 bases and J by 5 bases, with 10 bases between. There are 13 residues in the CDR3. Germline assignment: CDR1 SGHTA and CDR2 FQGTGA. The authors reverse transcribed 0.5 to 1 ug RNA with random hexamers. Each CDR3 protein gets one entry after TCRdb re-called the immunoSEQ multiplex PCR reads with MiXCR. The sample carries approximately 150,000 distinct CDR3 sequences, approximately 93% recorded once. This receptor was identified in a human donor in good health. The specimen was CD4+ T cells from PBMCs. The rearrangement joins TRBV7-3 to TRBJ2-1, with D possibly matching TRBD2 (5 bases). CDR3 in DNA: TGTGCCAGCAGCCCGGTAGCGAACAATGAGCAGTTCTTC. Its translation is CASSPVANNEQFF.